The entry below gives a single T cell receptor (beta chain) sequence along with its context. Trimming left V 5 bases short and J 1 base short, with 11 bases between. The CDR3 consists of 14 residues. The germline gives CDR1 SGHRS, CDR2 YFSETQ. The PCR was carried out with 60 Vbeta primers and 13 Jbeta primers. Generated by immunoSEQ multiplex PCR, the TCRdb table keeps only in-frame clones and is missing some. The sample lists some 130,000 clones, more than 70% occurring once. The data originate from a study of cytomegalovirus exposure and HLA in healthy donors. Material: PBMCs. V and J are TRBV5-1 and TRBJ2-3, with a tentative D call TRBD2 (5 bases). The sequence derives from a woman under 40 in good health and CMV-seropositive. The CDR3 here is CASRRRSGTDTQYF. DNA of the CDR3: TGCGCCAGCAGGAGGAGGTCGGGCACAGATACGCAGTATTTT.